These T cell receptor beta chains were read from a single sample in a study of T cells expressing NK-cell markers. From the 5' RACE reads, TCRdb lists one entry per CDR3 protein and no DNA. The sample's table shows about 550,000 distinct CDR3 sequences. Specimen: blood T cells: a sorted CD56 or NKG2C T cell subset, CD4+ or CD8+ T cells, or bulk PBMC T cells (not recorded which). The receptors derive from a young man in good health. Each CDR3 is given with its conserved first and last residue.

V gene: TRBV12-3/TRBV12-4; J gene: TRBJ2-4; CDR3 protein: CASRGAGTGVNIQYF
V gene: TRBV29-1; J gene: TRBJ2-1; CDR3 protein: CSVVGRQGSNEQFF
V gene: TRBV28; J gene: TRBJ2-7; CDR3 protein: CASSLQGRSYEQYF
V gene: TRBV12-3/TRBV12-4; J gene: TRBJ1-4; CDR3 protein: CASSPGGTNEKLFF
V gene: TRBV20-1; J gene: TRBJ2-1; CDR3 protein: CSARDRGLTALAGGSYNEQFF
V gene: TRBV7-2; J gene: TRBJ1-2; CDR3 protein: CASSAGGSNYGYTF
V gene: TRBV12-5; J gene: TRBJ1-5; CDR3 protein: CASGLGTEPQHF
V gene: TRBV7-9; J gene: TRBJ2-5; CDR3 protein: CARGEGLTQYF
V gene: TRBV20-1; J gene: TRBJ2-3; CDR3 protein: CSAKGLAGAITDTQYF
V gene: TRBV27; J gene: TRBJ2-3; CDR3 protein: CASSPTWVREGLDTQYF
V gene: TRBV5-1; J gene: TRBJ2-2; CDR3 protein: CATRQTNTGELFF
V gene: TRBV4-2; J gene: TRBJ2-1; CDR3 protein: CASSQDGTGMVDEQFF
V gene: TRBV6-1; J gene: TRBJ2-7; CDR3 protein: CASSVGRGSSYEQYF
V gene: TRBV10-3; J gene: TRBJ2-7; CDR3 protein: CAISEQGEAYEQYF
V gene: TRBV5-1; J gene: TRBJ2-1; CDR3 protein: CASSFRTRIEEQFF
V gene: TRBV4-2; J gene: TRBJ1-1; CDR3 protein: CASSGQGMNTEAFF
V gene: TRBV5-1; J gene: TRBJ1-5; CDR3 protein: CASSLGGIGDQPQHF
V gene: TRBV4-1; J gene: TRBJ2-5; CDR3 protein: CASSRIPALAFQETQYF
V gene: TRBV15; J gene: TRBJ2-1; CDR3 protein: CATSTGTLAGGRNEQFF
V gene: TRBV11-2; J gene: TRBJ1-1; CDR3 protein: CASRGLRDFHLYTEAFF
V gene: TRBV6-5; J gene: TRBJ2-7; CDR3 protein: CASSSGQGAFSYEQYF
V gene: TRBV4-1; J gene: TRBJ1-5; CDR3 protein: CASSQETAWPQHF
V gene: TRBV6-1; J gene: TRBJ2-4; CDR3 protein: CASSPSGAGDFIQYF
V gene: TRBV3-1; J gene: TRBJ2-7; CDR3 protein: CASSQAGQNGSVYEQYF
V gene: TRBV13; J gene: TRBJ2-4; CDR3 protein: CASSLRQTLAKNIQYF
V gene: TRBV7-6; J gene: TRBJ1-2; CDR3 protein: CASSPGTAGNFGYTF
V gene: TRBV12-3/TRBV12-4; J gene: TRBJ1-2; CDR3 protein: CASRPTRDRVVEDYGYTF
V gene: TRBV12-3/TRBV12-4; J gene: TRBJ2-3; CDR3 protein: CASSARTGGEGDTQYF
V gene: TRBV2; J gene: TRBJ2-7; CDR3 protein: CASKVGGLSYEQYF
V gene: TRBV27; J gene: TRBJ2-2; CDR3 protein: CASSLLGGARDTNTGELFF
V gene: TRBV7-3; J gene: TRBJ2-7; CDR3 protein: CASSPSGSLAYEQYF
V gene: TRBV21-1; J gene: TRBJ1-1; CDR3 protein: CASSKEDPGRLNTEAFF
V gene: TRBV9; J gene: TRBJ1-2; CDR3 protein: CASSPRPGYGYTF
V gene: TRBV12-3/TRBV12-4; J gene: TRBJ2-3; CDR3 protein: CASSGGGLGSGLTDTQYF
V gene: TRBV6-1; J gene: TRBJ2-5; CDR3 protein: CASRHDNLQETQYF
V gene: TRBV29-1; J gene: TRBJ1-4; CDR3 protein: CSVEGRKGEKLFF
V gene: TRBV5-5; J gene: TRBJ1-6; CDR3 protein: CASGPPTGLNSPLHF
V gene: TRBV7-8; J gene: TRBJ2-2; CDR3 protein: CASSLQLAGEPIGELFF
V gene: TRBV4-3; J gene: TRBJ2-7; CDR3 protein: CASSQERVRRTYEQYF
V gene: TRBV6-1; J gene: TRBJ1-1; CDR3 protein: CASRGGPGTEAFF
V gene: TRBV5-6; J gene: TRBJ1-1; CDR3 protein: CASSVVGEAFF